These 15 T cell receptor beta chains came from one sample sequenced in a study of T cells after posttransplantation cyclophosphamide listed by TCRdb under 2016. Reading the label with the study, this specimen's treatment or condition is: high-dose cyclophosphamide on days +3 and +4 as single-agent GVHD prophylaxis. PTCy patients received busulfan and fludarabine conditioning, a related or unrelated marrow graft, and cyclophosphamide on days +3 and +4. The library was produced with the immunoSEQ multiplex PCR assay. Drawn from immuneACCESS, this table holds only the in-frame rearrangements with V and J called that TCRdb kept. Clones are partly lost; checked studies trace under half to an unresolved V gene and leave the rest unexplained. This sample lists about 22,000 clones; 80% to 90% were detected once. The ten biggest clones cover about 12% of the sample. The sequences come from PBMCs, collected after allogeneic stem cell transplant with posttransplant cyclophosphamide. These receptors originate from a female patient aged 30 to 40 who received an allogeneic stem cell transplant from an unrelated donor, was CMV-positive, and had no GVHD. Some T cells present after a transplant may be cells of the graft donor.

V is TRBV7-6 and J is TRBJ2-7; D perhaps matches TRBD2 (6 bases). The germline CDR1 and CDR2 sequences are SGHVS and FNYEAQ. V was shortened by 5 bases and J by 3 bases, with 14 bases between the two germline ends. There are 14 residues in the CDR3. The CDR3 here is CASSTRRGSYEQYF. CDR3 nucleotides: TGTGCCAGCAGCACTAGGCGGGGAAGCTACGAGCAGTACTTC.

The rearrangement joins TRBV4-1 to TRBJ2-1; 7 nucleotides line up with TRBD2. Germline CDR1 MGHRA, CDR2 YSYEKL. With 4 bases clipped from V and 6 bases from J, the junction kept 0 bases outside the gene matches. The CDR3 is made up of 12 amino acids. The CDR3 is CASSRGGNEQFF. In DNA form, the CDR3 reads TGCGCCAGCAGCCGCGGGGGCAATGAGCAGTTCTTC.

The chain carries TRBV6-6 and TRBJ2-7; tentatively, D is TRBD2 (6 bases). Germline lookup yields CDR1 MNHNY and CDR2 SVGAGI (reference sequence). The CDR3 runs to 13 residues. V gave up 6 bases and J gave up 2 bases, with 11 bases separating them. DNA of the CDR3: TGTGCCAGCAGCCCGCGGGATCCCTACGAGCAGTACTTC. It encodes CASSPRDPYEQYF.

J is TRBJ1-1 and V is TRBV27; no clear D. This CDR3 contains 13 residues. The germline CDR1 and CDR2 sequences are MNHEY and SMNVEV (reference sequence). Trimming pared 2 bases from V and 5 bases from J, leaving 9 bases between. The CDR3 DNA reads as TGTGCCAGCAGTTTAGGGTTCAGGACTGAAGCTTTCTTT. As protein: CASSLGFRTEAFF.

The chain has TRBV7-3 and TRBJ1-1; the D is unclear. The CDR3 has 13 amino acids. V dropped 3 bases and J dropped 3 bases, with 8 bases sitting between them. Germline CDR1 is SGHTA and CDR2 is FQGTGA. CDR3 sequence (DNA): TGTGCCAGCAGCTTTAGGAGGGACACTGAAGCTTTCTTT. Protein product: CASSFRRDTEAFF.

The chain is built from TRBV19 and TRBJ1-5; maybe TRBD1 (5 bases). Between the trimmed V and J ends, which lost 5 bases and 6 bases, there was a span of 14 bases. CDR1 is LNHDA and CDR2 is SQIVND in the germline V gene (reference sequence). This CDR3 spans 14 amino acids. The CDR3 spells CASSRGGFGQPQHF. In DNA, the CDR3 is TGTGCCAGTAGTCGGGGGGGGTTCGGTCAGCCCCAGCATTTT.

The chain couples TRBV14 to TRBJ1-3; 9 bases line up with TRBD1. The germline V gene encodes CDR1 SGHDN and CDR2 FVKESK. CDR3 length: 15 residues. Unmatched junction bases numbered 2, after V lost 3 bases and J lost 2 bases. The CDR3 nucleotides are TGTGCCAGCAGCCAGCGACAGGGGGCTGGAAACACCATATATTTT. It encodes CASSQRQGAGNTIYF.

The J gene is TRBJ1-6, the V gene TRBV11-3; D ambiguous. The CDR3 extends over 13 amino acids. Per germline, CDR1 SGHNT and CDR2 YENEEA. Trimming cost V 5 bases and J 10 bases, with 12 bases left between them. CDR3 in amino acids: CASSKDGRSPLHF. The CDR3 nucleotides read TGTGCCAGCAGCAAAGACGGGAGATCACCCCTCCACTTT. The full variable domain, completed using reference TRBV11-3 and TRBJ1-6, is EAGVVQSPRYKIIEKKQPVAFWCNPISGHNTLYWYLQNLGQGPELLIRYENEEAVDDSQLPKDRFSAERLKGVDSTLKIQPAELGDSAVYLCASSKDGRSPLHFGNGTRLTVT.

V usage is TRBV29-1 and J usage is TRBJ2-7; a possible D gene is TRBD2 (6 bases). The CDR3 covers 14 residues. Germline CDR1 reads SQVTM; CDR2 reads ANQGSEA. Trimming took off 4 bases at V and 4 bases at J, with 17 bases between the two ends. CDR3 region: CSVGSRGAGYEQYF. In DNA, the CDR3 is TGCAGCGTTGGCTCTCGAGGGGCGGGGTACGAGCAGTACTTC.

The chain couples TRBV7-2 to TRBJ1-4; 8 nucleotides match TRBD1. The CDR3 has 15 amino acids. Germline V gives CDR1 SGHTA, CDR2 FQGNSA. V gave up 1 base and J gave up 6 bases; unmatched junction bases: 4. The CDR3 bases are TGTGCCAGCAGCTTAGGGACAGGGCCCTATGAAAAACTGTTTTTT. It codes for CASSLGTGPYEKLFF.

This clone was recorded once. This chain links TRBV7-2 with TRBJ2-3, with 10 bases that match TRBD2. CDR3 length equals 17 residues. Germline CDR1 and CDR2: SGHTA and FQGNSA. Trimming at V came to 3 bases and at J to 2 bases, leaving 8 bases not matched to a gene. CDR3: CASSFLSGGSSTDTQYF. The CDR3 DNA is TGTGCCAGCAGCTTCCTTAGCGGGGGGTCCTCCACAGATACGCAGTATTTT.

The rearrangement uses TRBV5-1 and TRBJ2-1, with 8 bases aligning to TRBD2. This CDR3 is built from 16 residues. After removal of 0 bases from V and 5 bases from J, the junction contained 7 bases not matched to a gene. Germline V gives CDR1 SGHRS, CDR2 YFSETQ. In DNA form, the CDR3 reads TGCGCCAGCAGCTTGGACCCAAGCGGGGGCAACAATGAGCAGTTCTTC. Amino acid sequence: CASSLDPSGGNNEQFF.

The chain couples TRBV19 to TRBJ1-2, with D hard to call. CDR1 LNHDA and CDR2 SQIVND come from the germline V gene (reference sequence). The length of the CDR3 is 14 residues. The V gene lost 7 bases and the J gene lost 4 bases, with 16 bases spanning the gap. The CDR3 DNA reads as TGTGCCAGTACCAGACCTATACGGGGCTATGGCTACACCTTC. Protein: CASTRPIRGYGYTF.

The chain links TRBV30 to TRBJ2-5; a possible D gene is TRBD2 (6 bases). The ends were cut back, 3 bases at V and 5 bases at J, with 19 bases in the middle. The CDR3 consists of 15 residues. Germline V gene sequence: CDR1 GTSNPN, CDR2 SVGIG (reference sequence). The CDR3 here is CAWSDYRDSRETQYF. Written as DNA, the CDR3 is TGTGCCTGGAGCGATTACCGGGACTCAAGGGAGACCCAGTACTTC.

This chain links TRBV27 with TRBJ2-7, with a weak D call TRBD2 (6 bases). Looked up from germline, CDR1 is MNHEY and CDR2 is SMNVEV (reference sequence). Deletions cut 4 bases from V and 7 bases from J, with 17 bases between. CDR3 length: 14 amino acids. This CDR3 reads CASSYQGLPWEQYF. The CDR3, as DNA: TGTGCCAGCAGTTACCAGGGACTCCCCTGGGAGCAGTACTTC.